This TCR beta chain originates from a study of graft-versus-host responses after intestinal transplantation. Study-level background: In this cohort, recipients had multivisceral, liver-intestinal, or isolated intestinal transplants. Each patient got anti-thymocyte globulin induction, then tacrolimus and steroids for roughly 3 years. Whole-study results and caveats: Subjects displaying graft-donor T cell macrochimerism possessed elevated graft-versus-host to host-versus-graft clonal ratios inside allografts. There were GvH clones found in recipient marrow, and some of them appeared first in ileum or blood.

Trimming cost V 5 bases and J 2 bases, with 15 bases left between them. The CDR3 extends over 15 amino acids. CDR1 MGHDK and CDR2 SYGVNS come from the germline V gene. Graft-derived tissue was subjected to processing to liberate intraepithelial and lamina propria lymphocytes. As for this clone: Its antigen is unknown.

Assay used: immunoSEQ multiplex PCR; TCRdb lists only in-frame clones, some missing. This table holds about 63,000 clones, about nine tenths found once. Sequencing was performed on ileum tissue, taken less than 400 days after transplant. This TCR was sampled from a human patient who received an intestinal transplant, so some T cells may come from the graft donor. The chain uses TRBV25-1 and TRBJ2-5; maybe TRBD2 (5 bases). The CDR3 is CASSSPGELQETQYF. The CDR3 nucleotides read TGTGCCAGCAGTAGCCCCGGGGAACTACAAGAGACCCAGTACTTC.